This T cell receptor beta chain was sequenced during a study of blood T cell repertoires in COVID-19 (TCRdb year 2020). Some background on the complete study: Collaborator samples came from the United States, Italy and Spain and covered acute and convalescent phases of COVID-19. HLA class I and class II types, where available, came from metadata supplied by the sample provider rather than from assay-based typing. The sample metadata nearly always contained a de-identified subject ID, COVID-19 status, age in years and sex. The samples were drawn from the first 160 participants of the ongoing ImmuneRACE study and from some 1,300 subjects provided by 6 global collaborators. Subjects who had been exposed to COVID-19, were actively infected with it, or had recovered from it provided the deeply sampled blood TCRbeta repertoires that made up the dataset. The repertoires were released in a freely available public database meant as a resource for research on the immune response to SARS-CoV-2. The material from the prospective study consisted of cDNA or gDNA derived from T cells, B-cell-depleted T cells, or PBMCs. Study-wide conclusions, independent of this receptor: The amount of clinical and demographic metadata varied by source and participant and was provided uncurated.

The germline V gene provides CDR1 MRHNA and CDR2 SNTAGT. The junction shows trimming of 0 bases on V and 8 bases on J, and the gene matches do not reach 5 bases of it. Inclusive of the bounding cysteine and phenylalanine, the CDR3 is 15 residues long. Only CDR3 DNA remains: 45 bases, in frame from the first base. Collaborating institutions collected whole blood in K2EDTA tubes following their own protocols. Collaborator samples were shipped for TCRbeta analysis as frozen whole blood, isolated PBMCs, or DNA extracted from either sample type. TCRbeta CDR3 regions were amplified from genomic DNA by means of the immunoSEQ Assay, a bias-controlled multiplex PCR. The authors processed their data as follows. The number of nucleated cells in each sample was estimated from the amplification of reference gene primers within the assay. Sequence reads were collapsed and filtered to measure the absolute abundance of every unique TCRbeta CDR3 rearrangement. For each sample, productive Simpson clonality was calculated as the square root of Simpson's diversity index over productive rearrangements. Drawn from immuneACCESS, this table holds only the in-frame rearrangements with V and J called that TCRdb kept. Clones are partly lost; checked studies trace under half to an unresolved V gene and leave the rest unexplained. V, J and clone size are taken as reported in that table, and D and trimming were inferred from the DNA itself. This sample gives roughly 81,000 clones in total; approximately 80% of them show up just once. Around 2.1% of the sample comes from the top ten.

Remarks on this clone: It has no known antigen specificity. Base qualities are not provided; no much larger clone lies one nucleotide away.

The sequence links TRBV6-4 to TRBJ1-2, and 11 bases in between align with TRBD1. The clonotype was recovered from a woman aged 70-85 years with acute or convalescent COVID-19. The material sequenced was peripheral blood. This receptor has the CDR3 CASSDSGTGGEGYTF. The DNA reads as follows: TGTGCCAGCAGTGACTCCGGGACAGGGGGAGAGGGCTACACCTTC.